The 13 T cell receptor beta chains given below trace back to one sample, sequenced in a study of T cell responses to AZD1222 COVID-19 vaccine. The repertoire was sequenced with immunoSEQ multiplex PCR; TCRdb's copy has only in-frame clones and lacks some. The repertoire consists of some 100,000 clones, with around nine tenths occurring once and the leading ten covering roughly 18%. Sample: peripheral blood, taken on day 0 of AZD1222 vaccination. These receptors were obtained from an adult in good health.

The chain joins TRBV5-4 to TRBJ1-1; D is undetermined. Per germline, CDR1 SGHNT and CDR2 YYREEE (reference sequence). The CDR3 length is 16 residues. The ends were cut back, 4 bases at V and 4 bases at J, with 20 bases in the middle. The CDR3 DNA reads TGTGCCAGCAGCCCGGCGGGCCTGACCATCAGCACTGAAGCTTTCTTT. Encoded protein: CASSPAGLTISTEAFF.

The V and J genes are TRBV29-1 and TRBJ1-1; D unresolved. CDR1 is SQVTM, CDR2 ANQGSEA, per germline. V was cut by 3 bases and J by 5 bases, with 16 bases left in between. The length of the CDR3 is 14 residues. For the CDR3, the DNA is TGCAGCGTTGAGGCGGGAGGGAGGTGGACTGAAGCTTTCTTT. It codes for CSVEAGGRWTEAFF.

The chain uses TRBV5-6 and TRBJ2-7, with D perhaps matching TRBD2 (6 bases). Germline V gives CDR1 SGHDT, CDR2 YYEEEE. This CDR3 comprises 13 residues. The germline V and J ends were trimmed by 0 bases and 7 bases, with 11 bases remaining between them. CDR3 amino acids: CASSLGVAVEQYF. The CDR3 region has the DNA TGTGCCAGCAGCTTGGGCGTAGCGGTTGAGCAGTACTTC.

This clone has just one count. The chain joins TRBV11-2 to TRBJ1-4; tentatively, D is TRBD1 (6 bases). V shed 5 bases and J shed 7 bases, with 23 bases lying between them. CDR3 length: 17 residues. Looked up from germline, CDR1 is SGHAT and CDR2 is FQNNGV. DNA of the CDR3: TGTGCCAGCAGCCCCCAACAGACCGTCAGGGGAGGTGAAAAACTGTTTTTT. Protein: CASSPQQTVRGGEKLFF. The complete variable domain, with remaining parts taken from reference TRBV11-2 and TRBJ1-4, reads EAGVAQSPRYKIIEKRQSVAFWCNPISGHATLYWYQQILGQGPKLLIQFQNNGVVDDSQLPKDRFSAERLKGVDSTLKIQPAKLEDSAVYLCASSPQQTVRGGEKLFFGSGTQLSVL.

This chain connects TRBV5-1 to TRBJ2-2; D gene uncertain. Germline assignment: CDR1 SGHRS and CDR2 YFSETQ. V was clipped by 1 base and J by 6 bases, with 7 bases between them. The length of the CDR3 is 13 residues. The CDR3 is CASSLRPSGELFF. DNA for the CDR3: TGCGCCAGCAGCTTGCGGCCCTCCGGGGAGCTGTTTTTT.

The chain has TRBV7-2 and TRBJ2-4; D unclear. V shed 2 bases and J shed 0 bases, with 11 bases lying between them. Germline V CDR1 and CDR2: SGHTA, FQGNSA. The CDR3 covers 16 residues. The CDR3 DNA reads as TGTGCCAGCAGCTTAAACGTTCGAATAGCCAAAAACATTCAGTACTTC. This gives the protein CASSLNVRIAKNIQYF. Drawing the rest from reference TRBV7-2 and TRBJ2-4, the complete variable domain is GAGVSQSPSNKVTEKGKDVELRCDPISGHTALYWYRQSLGQGLEFLIYFQGNSAPDKSGLPSDRFSAERTGGSVSTLTIQRTQQEDSAVYLCASSLNVRIAKNIQYFGAGTRLSVL.

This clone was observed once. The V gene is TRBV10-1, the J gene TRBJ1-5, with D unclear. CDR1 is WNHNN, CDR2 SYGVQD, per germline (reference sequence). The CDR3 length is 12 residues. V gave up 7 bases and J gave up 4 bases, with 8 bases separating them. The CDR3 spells CASTGPNQPQHF. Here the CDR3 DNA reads TGCGCCAGCACGGGCCCAAATCAGCCCCAGCATTTT.

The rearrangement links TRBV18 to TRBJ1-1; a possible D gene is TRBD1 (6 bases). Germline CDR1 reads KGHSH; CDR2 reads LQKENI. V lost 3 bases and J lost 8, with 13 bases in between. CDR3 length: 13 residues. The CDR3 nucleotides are TGTGCCAGCTCACCGGGGGGCGCGTGGGAAGCTTTCTTT. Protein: CASSPGGAWEAFF.

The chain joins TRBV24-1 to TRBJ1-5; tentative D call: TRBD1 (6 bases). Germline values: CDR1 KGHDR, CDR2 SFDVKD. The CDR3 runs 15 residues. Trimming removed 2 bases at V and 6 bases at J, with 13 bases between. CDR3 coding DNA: TGTGCCACCAGTGATTCGGGGGGGGCGAGTCAGCCCCAGCATTTT. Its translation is CATSDSGGASQPQHF.

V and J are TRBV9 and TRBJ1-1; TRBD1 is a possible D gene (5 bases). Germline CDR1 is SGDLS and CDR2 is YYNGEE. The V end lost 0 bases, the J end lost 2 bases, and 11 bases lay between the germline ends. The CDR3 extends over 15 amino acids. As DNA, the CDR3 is TGTGCCAGCAGCGTAGGTCCAGGGATAAACACTGAAGCTTTCTTT. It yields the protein CASSVGPGINTEAFF. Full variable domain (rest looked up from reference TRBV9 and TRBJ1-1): DSGVTQTPKHLITATGQRVTLRCSPRSGDLSVYWYQQSLDQGLQFLIQYYNGEERAKGNILERFSAQQFPDLHSELNLSSLELGDSALYFCASSVGPGINTEAFFGQGTRLTVV.

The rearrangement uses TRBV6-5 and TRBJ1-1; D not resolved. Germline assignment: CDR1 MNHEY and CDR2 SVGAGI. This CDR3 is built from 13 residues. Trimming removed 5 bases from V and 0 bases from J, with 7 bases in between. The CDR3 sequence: CASSNGLNTEAFF. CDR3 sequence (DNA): TGTGCCAGCAGTAACGGACTGAACACTGAAGCTTTCTTT.

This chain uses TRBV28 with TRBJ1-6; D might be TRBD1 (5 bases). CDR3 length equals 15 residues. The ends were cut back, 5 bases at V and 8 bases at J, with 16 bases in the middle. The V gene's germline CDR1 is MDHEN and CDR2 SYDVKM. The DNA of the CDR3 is TGTGCCAGCAGTCCGGTGCAGGGAGTTGATTCACCCCTCCACTTT. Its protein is CASSPVQGVDSPLHF.

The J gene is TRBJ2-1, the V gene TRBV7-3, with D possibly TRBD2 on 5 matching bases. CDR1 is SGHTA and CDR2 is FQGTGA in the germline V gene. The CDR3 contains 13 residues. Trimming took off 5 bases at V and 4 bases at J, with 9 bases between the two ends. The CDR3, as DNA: TGTGCCAGCAGCAACACTAGATACAATGAGCAGTTCTTC. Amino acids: CASSNTRYNEQFF.